The T cell receptor (beta chain) under discussion was sequenced for a study of shared clonotypes between healthy human individuals. This clone was detected only a few times. Distinct nucleotide sequences in the sample also encode this CDR3. TCRdb's copy holds only in-frame clones and misses some; the assay was immunoSEQ multiplex PCR. The table has about 770,000 clones, roughly 72% seen once. The CDR3 extends over 14 amino acids. With V trimmed by 4 bases and J by 7 bases, 7 bases remained unmatched. Germline CDR1 is SGHRS and CDR2 is YFSETQ. The chain joins TRBV5-1 to TRBJ1-5; TRBD1 aligns across 8 bases. This receptor was obtained from a woman aged 25 to 45 in good health. Sequencing was done on a sample of memory CD4+ T cells sorted from blood. Noted subset: CD45RA-negative fraction. CDR3 region: CASSRTGGDQPQHF. For the CDR3, the DNA is TGCGCCAGCAGCCGAACAGGGGGGGACCAGCCCCAGCATTTT.